This T cell receptor (beta chain) was recorded in a study of T-cell memory formation after mild COVID-19 (dated by TCRdb to about 2021). For context, the study as a whole: TCR sequence clusters from the two donors were found to be largely donor specific. In a couple of donors, T-cell clones that expanded and contracted after mild COVID-19 were followed by sequencing TCRalpha and TCRbeta repertoires longitudinally. The cohort was made up of two young adult volunteers, one female and one male, who were previously healthy.

The paper's findings and limits, for the study overall: Clones that contracted from day 15 to 85 showed balanced CD4/CD8 phenotypes, whereas a second wave of clones that expanded from day 15 to 37 leaned towards CD4+. SARS-CoV-2 specificity was not confirmed for the second-wave clones peaking on day 37. Some responding clones were detected in pre-infection memory, which suggested that pre-existing cross-reactive memory T cells had joined the SARS-CoV-2 response. Only two mild cases were covered by the study, and larger cohorts that include severe cases with pre-infection samples were considered necessary. Contracting CD4+ clones were located mainly in the CM and EM memory subsets, whereas CD8+ clones were found to be enriched in EMRA.

Sequenced on an Illumina NovaSeq 6000. TCRalpha and TCRbeta cDNA libraries were constructed by 5'RACE with constant-segment primers, with sample barcodes and unique molecular identifiers being introduced. Trizol reagent was used to extract RNA from every sample. The libraries were amplified in two PCR steps, and the second step added a second sample barcode and Illumina TruSeq adapters. The libraries were sequenced on an Illumina NovaSeq using 2 x 150 bp paired-end reads. Regarding the original processing steps: Demultiplexing of reads and collapsing into UMI-guided consensus sequences were performed with migec v1.2.7. With mixcr v2.1.11, UMI consensuses were aligned to TRA and TRB V and J templates and assembled into clonotypes. A clonotype was counted as expanded or contracted only when both edgeR and NoisET called the clonotype significant, with the noise models trained on biological replicates. For edgeR calls, a false discovery rate-adjusted p below 0.01 and a log2 fold-change threshold of 1 were applied. PCA with hierarchical clustering of max-normalized trajectories of the 1000 most abundant clonotypes was used as exploratory dynamics analysis. Each responding clone was given a CD4 or CD8 phenotype based on the CD4+ and CD8+ repertoires, which had been sequenced separately. TCRdb reanalyzed the raw reads on its own, using fastp at Q25 for trimming and MiXCR for clone calling, and kept in-frame beta chains. Entries are consolidated by CDR3 protein sequence, retaining the most common genes and DNA. The V and J calls were determined by TCRdb, not by the authors. This sample has 90,000 to 120,000 distinct CDR3 sequences in its table, and 14% of those were observed once. The ten largest clones capture under 45% of the sample.

This clonotype was counted between two and nine times. Its antigen has not been determined. No per-base quality is available; no much larger clone lies one base away. The CDR1 and CDR2 encoded by the germline V gene are SGHRS and YFSETQ. The CDR3 runs 13 residues from the cysteine to the phenylalanine. Only CDR3 DNA is held: 39 bases, read in frame from base 1. V loses 3 bases of germline sequence and J loses 5 bases, and the interval between the two ends is 9 bases. PBMCs were isolated by Ficoll-Paque density gradient centrifugation. Source material: PBMCs or a T cell subset sorted from them (not recorded which). The chain is made from TRBV5-1 and TRBJ2-1; the D gene lacks a confident call. This clonotype was obtained from a young man who had mild COVID-19 (a few samples of this study predate the infection). The sample titles of this study are shuffled in the database, so cell type and time point are left out; the donor was told from shared clones. For the CDR3, the sequence is CASSSERDNEQFF. The DNA sequence is given as TGCGCCAGCAGCTCGGAGAGAGACAATGAGCAGTTCTTC. With the portions outside the CDR3 filled from the reference TRBV5-1 and TRBJ2-1 genes, the complete variable region becomes KAGVTQTPRYLIKTRGQQVTLSCSPISGHRSVSWYQQTPGQGLQFLFEYFSETQRNKGNFPGRFSGRQFSNSRSEMNVSTLELGDSALYLCASSSERDNEQFFGPGTRLTVL.